This TCR beta chain came from a study of T cells after yellow fever vaccination. Germline V gene sequence: CDR1 ENHRY, CDR2 SYGVKD. The length of the CDR3 is 13 residues. V was clipped by 10 bases and J by 8 bases, with 15 bases between them. Study-wide results and limits: It was a small share of clonotypes that appeared in both CD4 and CD8 compartments. Contaminants from the bulk population, in the form of abundant clonotypes, could be found in FACS-sorted repertoires.

Synthesis of TCR cDNA relied on 5'RACE template switching, which attached a universal primer site and UMIs. TCRdb passed the 5' RACE reads through MiXCR, listing each CDR3 protein once. Here the sample spans around 340,000 distinct CDR3 sequences, about 12% being singletons. Concerning this clonotype: Its specificity is unknown.

The input for sequencing was CD4+ T cells sorted from PBMCs, taken 15 days after the yellow fever booster vaccination. This sequence joins TRBV10-3 and TRBJ1-6; D possibly corresponds to TRBD1 (5 bases). The source of this sequence is a man aged 18 to 29 who received the YFV17D yellow fever vaccine. CDR3 bases: TGTGCCAGTGCCCAAGACAGTTATTCACCCCTCCACTTT. This sequence encodes CASAQDSYSPLHF.